There are a few counts of the clone carrying this T cell receptor (beta chain). Antigen unknown. The sample has other DNA sequences that encode this CDR3 too. The V gene lost 0 bases and the J gene lost 3 bases, with 4 bases spanning the gap. The CDR3 extends over 12 amino acids. The V gene's germline CDR1 is SGHRS and CDR2 YFSETQ. The data derive from a study of shared clonotypes between healthy human individuals. Study-wide results and limits: Clonotypes shared by all four sorted-subset donors had higher generation probabilities than non-shared clonotypes.

Every subset had its genomic DNA shared out evenly among several immunoSEQ plates. Generated by immunoSEQ multiplex PCR, the TCRdb table keeps only in-frame clones and is missing some. Of some 2,500,000 clones in the sample, around 92% were seen once. The study separated CD4+ cells into CD45RA+ naive and CD45RA-negative memory subsets. Sequenced input: naive CD4+ T cells from PBMCs. Indicated subset: CD45RA+ positively selected. The sequence came from a man between 18 and 29 years old in good health. Some clones in this sample may be carry-over from other donors' samples. This chain joins TRBV5-1 and TRBJ2-7; no clear D. The CDR3 is CASSLGDYEQYF. The CDR3 nucleotides are TGCGCCAGCAGCTTGGGCGACTACGAGCAGTACTTC.